This is a list of T cell receptor beta chains from one sample in a study of blood T cell repertoires in COVID-19. The assay was immunoSEQ multiplex PCR, and TCRdb's table has in-frame clones only and misses some. This table holds about 98,000 clones, roughly 82% found once. The sequencing sample was made of peripheral blood. Receptors were obtained from a man between 65 and 80 years old with active or convalescent COVID-19. The CDR3 runs from the conserved cysteine through the conserved F or W. A D gene is named only where the DNA matches it firmly. Rows may omit the clone size; those that give it use once, few, many or a size class.

>many|TRBD2|TRBJ2-1|TRBV3-1/TRBV3-2
CASSQHNGVAGVNEQFF
TGTGCCAGCAGCCAACATAACGGGGTAGCGGGAGTCAATGAGCAGTTCTTC
>.|TRBD1|TRBJ2-3|TRBV10-3
CATSGTGGTDTQYF
TGTGCCACCTCCGGGACAGGGGGCACAGATACGCAGTATTTT
>.|.|TRBJ1-4|TRBV12-3/TRBV12-4
CASSQGVSPSF
TGTGCTTCTTCTCAGGGCGTCTCACCTAGTTTT
>.|.|TRBJ1-2|TRBV6-5
CAVATGANYGYTF
TGTGCTGTTGCAACGGGAGCTAACTATGGCTACACCTTC
>.|.|TRBJ1-2|TRBV9
CASSVAPINYGYTF
TGTGCCAGCAGCGTAGCACCTATTAACTATGGCTACACCTTC
>medium-sized|.|TRBJ2-7|TRBV7-9
CASSLVGALHEQYF
TGTGCCAGCAGCTTAGTGGGGGCGCTCCACGAGCAGTACTTC
>.|TRBD2|TRBJ2-5|TRBV18
CASSPGRAPQETQYF
TGTGCCAGCTCCCCTGGGAGGGCCCCACAAGAGACCCAGTACTTC
>.|.|TRBJ2-3|TRBV7-9
CASSSQTGDTQYF
TGTGCCAGCAGCTCGCAAACTGGAGATACGCAGTATTTT
>.|TRBD2|TRBJ2-7|TRBV4-1
CASSQESGGAYEQYF
TGCGCCAGCAGCCAAGAGAGCGGGGGGGCCTACGAGCAGTACTTC
>.|.|TRBJ1-2|TRBV30
CAWIHPGAGYTF
TGTGCCTGGATCCACCCTGGGGCTGGCTACACCTTC
>.|.|TRBJ1-2|TRBV7-6
CASSHGRGRERGYTF
TGTGCCAGCAGCCACGGCCGGGGGAGGGAACGTGGCTACACCTTC
>.|.|TRBJ2-7|TRBV15
CATSRGAWGAYEQYF
TGTGCCACCAGCAGAGGGGCTTGGGGGGCCTACGAGCAGTACTTC
>.|TRBD1|TRBJ2-1|TRBV24-1
CATSRTGVGNNEQFF
TGTGCCACCAGCCGAACAGGGGTAGGGAACAATGAGCAGTTCTTC
>.|TRBD1|TRBJ2-5|TRBV4-3
CASSIGQGGETQYF
TGCGCCAGCAGCATAGGACAGGGCGGGGAGACCCAGTACTTC
>.|.|TRBJ2-5|TRBV3-1/TRBV3-2
CASSLVRGTQYF
TGTGCCAGCAGCCTCGTCAGGGGGACCCAGTACTTC
>.|TRBD1|TRBJ2-3|TRBV25-1
CASGRGSPDTQYF
TGTGCCAGCGGCAGGGGGTCCCCAGATACGCAGTATTTT
>.|TRBD1|TRBJ2-7|TRBV18
CASSTDREQYF
TGTGCCAGCTCAACCGACAGGGAACAGTACTTC
>.|.|TRBJ1-2|TRBV12-3/TRBV12-4
CASRPSTGSYTF
TGTGCCAGCAGACCCTCGACAGGCAGCTACACCTTC
>.|.|TRBJ2-1|TRBV11-2
CASSSSRVGEQFF
TGTGCCAGCAGCTCTTCTCGCGTCGGGGAGCAGTTCTTC
>.|TRBD1|TRBJ2-2|TRBV9
CASSPPGQAPGELFF
TGTGCCAGCAGCCCCCCGGGACAGGCCCCCGGGGAGCTGTTTTTT
>.|TRBD1|TRBJ2-5|TRBV7-9
CASSLGQKETQYF
TGTGCCAGCAGCTTGGGACAGAAAGAGACCCAGTACTTC
>.|.|TRBJ1-5|TRBV30
CAWSVRDNQPQHF
TGTGCCTGGAGTGTACGGGACAATCAGCCCCAGCATTTT
>.|.|TRBJ1-1|TRBV4-3
CASSQDLEGTEAFF
TGCGCCAGCAGCCAAGATCTGGAGGGCACTGAAGCTTTCTTT
>once|TRBD1|TRBJ1-5|TRBV2
CASRGTGGGQPQHF
TGTGCCAGCAGAGGGACAGGGGGCGGGCAGCCCCAGCATTTT
>.|TRBD1|TRBJ2-1|TRBV15
CATSTGTGSAFF
TGTGCCACCAGCACCGGGACAGGTTCGGCGTTCTTC
>.|.|TRBJ2-1|TRBV15
CATSSGLGPSYSLFF
TGTGCCACCAGCAGTGGTCTGGGCCCCTCCTACTCCTTGTTCTTC
>.|.|TRBJ2-7|TRBV11-3
CASRPRSLEGNEQYF
TGTGCCAGCAGACCTAGGAGTCTAGAGGGCAACGAGCAGTACTTC
>.|.|TRBJ2-3|TRBV7-9
CASSLGGRGRTDTRYF
TGTGCCAGCAGCTTAGGTGGCAGGGGGAGGACAGATACGCGGTATTTT
>.|.|TRBJ2-2|TRBV5-6
CASSLMGQRMMNTGELFF
TGTGCCAGCAGCTTGATGGGACAACGCATGATGAACACCGGGGAGCTGTTTTTT
>few|TRBD1|TRBJ2-7|TRBV28
CASSTPDRGRSYEQYF
TGTGCCAGCAGTACCCCGGACAGGGGAAGGTCCTACGAGCAGTACTTC
>.|TRBD2|TRBJ2-7|TRBV11-2
CASSLASGSYEQYF
TGTGCCAGCAGCTTAGCTAGCGGTTCCTACGAGCAGTACTTC
>.|.|TRBJ1-2|TRBV18
CASSIDSNLSGYTF
TGTGCCAGCTCAATCGACAGTAACTTATCCGGCTACACCTTC
>.|.|TRBJ1-3|TRBV6-5
CASSRDRTSGNTIYF
TGTGCCAGCAGCCGCGACAGGACCTCTGGAAACACCATATATTTT
>.|TRBD1|TRBJ2-2|TRBV20-1
CSASQGVTGELFF
TGCAGTGCTAGTCAGGGGGTAACCGGGGAGCTGTTTTTT
>.|.|TRBJ1-2|TRBV5-8
CASSLMGHVNYGYTF
TGTGCCAGCAGCTTGATGGGACACGTTAACTATGGCTACACCTTC
>.|.|TRBJ1-5|TRBV15
CATGGSNQPQHF
TGTGCCACCGGCGGTAGCAATCAGCCCCAGCATTTT
>.|.|TRBJ1-5|TRBV5-8
CASAVRGSNQPQHF
TGTGCCAGCGCCGTGCGGGGGTCCAATCAGCCCCAGCATTTT
>.|.|TRBJ2-7|TRBV3-1/TRBV3-2
CASSQTTGIGYYEQYF
TGTGCCAGCAGCCAAACCACAGGGATAGGCTACTACGAGCAGTACTTC
>.|TRBD1|TRBJ1-4|TRBV30
CAWSVWTGVNEKLFF
TGTGCCTGGAGTGTATGGACAGGGGTAAATGAAAAACTGTTTTTT
>.|TRBD2|TRBJ2-1|TRBV5-1
CASSLRLAGFYNEQFF
TGCGCCAGCAGCTTGCGACTAGCGGGTTTCTACAATGAGCAGTTCTTC
>.|.|TRBJ2-3|TRBV6-6
CASGASTDTQYF
TGTGCCAGCGGGGCTAGCACAGATACGCAGTATTTT
>.|.|TRBJ1-2|TRBV30
CAWTWGGETYGYTF
TGTGCCTGGACCTGGGGCGGGGAAACCTATGGCTACACCTTC
>.|.|TRBJ2-3|TRBV6-5
CAGKHRGTDTQYF
TGTGCCGGAAAGCACAGGGGCACAGATACGCAGTATTTT
>once|.|TRBJ2-5|TRBV11-2
CASSLVISGGETQYF
TGTGCCAGCAGCTTAGTCATCTCCGGGGGAGAGACCCAGTACTTC
>.|.|TRBJ1-6|TRBV5-8
CASSLEESSYNSPLHF
TGTGCCAGCAGCTTGGAGGAGAGCTCCTATAATTCACCCCTCCACTTT
>few|TRBD1|TRBJ1-1|TRBV2
CASSSIGQGVKAFF
TGTGCCAGCAGTTCTATCGGACAGGGGGTCAAAGCTTTCTTT
>.|.|TRBJ2-3|TRBV19
CASSSPRGSQTDTQYF
TGTGCCAGTAGTTCCCCCCGGGGGTCCCAGACAGATACGCAGTATTTT
>.|TRBD2|TRBJ2-3|TRBV5-8
CASSQGLVTDTQYF
TGTGCCAGCAGCCAGGGACTAGTCACAGATACGCAGTATTTT
>.|TRBD1|TRBJ1-4|TRBV5-4
CASSIKGAIAEKLFF
TGTGCCAGCAGCATCAAGGGGGCTATTGCGGAAAAACTGTTTTTT
>.|TRBD1|TRBJ1-1|TRBV5-1
CASSGPGTGRANTEAFF
TGCGCCAGCAGCGGCCCTGGGACAGGGCGGGCGAACACTGAAGCTTTCTTT
>.|TRBD1|TRBJ2-4|TRBV11-3
CASSLDRQGIAKNIQYF
TGTGCCAGCAGCTTAGATAGACAGGGAATAGCCAAAAACATTCAGTACTTC
>.|.|TRBJ1-1|TRBV10-3
CAISKDGGTEAFF
TGTGCCATCAGTAAAGACGGGGGGACTGAAGCTTTCTTT
>.|TRBD1|TRBJ2-7|TRBV4-2
CASSLQGRGEQYF
TGTGCCAGCAGCCTACAGGGGAGAGGCGAGCAGTACTTC
>.|TRBD2|TRBJ2-3|TRBV7-2
CASSFPPRGGRDTQYF
TGTGCCAGCAGCTTTCCCCCTCGGGGGGGACGAGATACGCAGTATTTT
>.|.|TRBJ1-1|TRBV9
CASSVDKNTEAFF
TGTGCCAGCAGCGTAGACAAGAACACTGAAGCTTTCTTT